The 19 T cell receptor beta chains reported below all come from one sample, sequenced in a study of T cell responses to AZD1222 COVID-19 vaccine listed by TCRdb under 2021. The time point tag for this specimen amounts to: about 28 days (+/-7) after the second vaccine dose. The library was obtained by the immunoSEQ multiplex PCR assay. The clones in this table, taken by TCRdb from immuneACCESS, are in-frame only. Not every clone is retained; where verified, under half of the shortfall comes from an unresolved V gene, and the cause of the rest is unknown. Recorded for this sample are 110,000 or so clones; more than 75% of them occurred a single time. Just over 3.5% of the sample goes to the ten largest clones. Sequenced material: peripheral blood, taken 28 days after the second AZD1222 dose. These receptors were taken from an adult who received the AZD1222 COVID-19 vaccine.

The rearrangement uses TRBV4-2 and TRBJ1-1; D gene unclear. Trimming removed 1 base from V and 5 bases from J, with 2 bases in between. This CDR3 region has 11 residues. Germline V gives CDR1 LGHNA, CDR2 YNFKEQ. For the CDR3, the DNA is TGTGCCAGCAGCCAAGGTACTGAAGCTTTCTTT. It encodes CASSQGTEAFF.

This chain uses TRBV18 with TRBJ1-2; 7 bases align to TRBD1. The CDR3 contains 16 residues. Germline CDR1 KGHSH, CDR2 LQKENI. V gave up 2 bases and J gave up 2 bases; unmatched junction bases: 8. CDR3 amino acids: CASSPYDRVVNYGYTF. The CDR3 DNA follows: TGTGCCAGCTCACCATATGACAGGGTCGTGAACTATGGCTACACCTTC.

The gene calls are TRBV12-3 or TRBV12-4 and TRBJ1-1, with D maybe TRBD1 (6 bases). The ends were cut back, 9 bases at V and 12 bases at J, with 23 bases in the middle. The CDR3 covers 13 residues. In nucleotides, the CDR3 is TGTGCCAGTGAGGTGGGGGCCGACCTGGGAACTTTCTTT. Its translation is CASEVGADLGTFF.

The chain links TRBV7-9 to TRBJ2-5; tentatively, D is TRBD1 or TRBD2 (5 bases each). This CDR3 has 15 residues. The germline V gene encodes CDR1 SEHNR and CDR2 FQNEAQ (reference sequence). Trimming cost V 6 bases and J 3 bases, with 17 bases left between them. The CDR3 loop reads CASSLNLGVEETQYF. CDR3 sequence (DNA): TGTGCCAGCAGTCTGAATCTGGGGGTTGAAGAGACCCAGTACTTC.

The V gene is TRBV30, the J gene TRBJ1-6, with 8 bases aligning to TRBD1. V shed 6 bases and J 7 bases; nucleotides not matched to a gene: 8. Germline V lookup: CDR1 GTSNPN, CDR2 SVGIG (reference sequence). This CDR3 region has 14 residues. The DNA for the CDR3 is TGTGCCTGTCTACGGACAGGGAGGAATTCACCCCTCCACTTT. Residues: CACLRTGRNSPLHF.

V usage is TRBV10-3 and J usage is TRBJ2-3; 8 bases map to TRBD2. Trimming took 7 bases from V and 0 from J; bases not matched to a gene: 24. The CDR3 spans 21 residues. CDR1 ENHRY and CDR2 SYGVKD come from the germline V gene. As DNA, the CDR3 is TGTGCCATCACCAAGAGAATATCGGGACTAGGACTCGGGAATAGCACAGATACGCAGTATTTT. Its translation is CAITKRISGLGLGNSTDTQYF.

This clone was picked up many times. V gene TRBV4-1 combines with J gene TRBJ2-1, with 13 bases lining up with TRBD2. CDR3 length equals 18 residues. J was trimmed by 4 bases and V by 1 base; bases with no gene match: 7. Germline CDR1 MGHRA, CDR2 YSYEKL. The CDR3 nucleotides read TGCGCCAGCAGCCAAGTAGACTTGGGACTAGCGGGGTACAATGAGCAGTTCTTC. Its translation is CASSQVDLGLAGYNEQFF.

The V and J genes are TRBV5-4 and TRBJ2-7, with a possible D match to TRBD1 (5 bases). The CDR3 has 13 amino acids. V was clipped by 0 bases and J by 6 bases, with 10 bases between them. The germline V gene has CDR1 SGHNT and CDR2 YYREEE (reference sequence). CDR3 sequence reads: CASSLGGPGEQYF. The CDR3 DNA reads TGTGCCAGCAGCTTGGGGGGCCCGGGCGAGCAGTACTTC.

The genes are TRBV7-2 and TRBJ1-4; 9 nucleotides align to TRBD1. This CDR3 is built from 15 residues. The V gene end was trimmed by 3 bases and the J gene end by 7 bases; junction bases not matched to a gene: 6. Per germline, CDR1 SGHTA and CDR2 FQGNSA. The CDR3 region has the DNA TGTGCCAGCAGCTTGGACAGGGGATGGGGTGAAAAACTGTTTTTT. The encoded protein is CASSLDRGWGEKLFF.

This clone was counted between two and nine times. Here the CDR3 reads CASSFTTGGSDTQYF. In nucleotides, the CDR3 is TGCGCCAGCAGCTTCACGACAGGGGGATCCGATACGCAGTATTTT. This sequence joins TRBV4-3 and TRBJ2-3, with 9 bases identical to TRBD1. Per the germline V gene, CDR1 is LGHNA and CDR2 is YSLEER. The CDR3 totals 15 residues. The junction had 9 bases not matched to a gene; V was cut back by 5 bases and J by 6 bases.

The V and J genes are TRBV4-1 and TRBJ1-1; no reliable D call. Trimming pared 3 bases from V and 4 bases from J, leaving 9 bases between. The CDR3 runs 13 residues. CDR1 and CDR2 from the germline V gene are MGHRA and YSYEKL. The CDR3 here is CASSQPDGTEAFF. The CDR3 region has the DNA TGCGCCAGCAGCCAGCCGGACGGCACTGAAGCTTTCTTT.

This chain connects TRBV10-3 to TRBJ1-6; 7 positions match TRBD1. J lost 12 bases, V lost 4 bases, and 9 bases had no gene match. CDR1 and CDR2 from the germline V gene are ENHRY and SYGVKD. The CDR3 runs 14 residues. CDR3 nucleotide sequence: TGTGCCATCAGTGGGGGACAGCCCGGTGTACCCCTCCACTTT. Its protein product is CAISGGQPGVPLHF.

This clone was seen just once. This chain uses TRBV30 with TRBJ1-2; D is unresolved. From germline, CDR1 is GTSNPN and CDR2 SVGIG (reference sequence). This CDR3 is built from 16 residues. Trimming took 3 bases from V and 3 from J, leaving 20 bases between them. CDR3 bases: TGTGCCTGGAGCCGCGCGTTCGCGGGAGGCGACTATGGCTACACCTTC. Translating it yields CAWSRAFAGGDYGYTF. Supplemented by reference TRBV30 and TRBJ1-2, the full variable domain reads SQTIHQWPATLVQPVGSPLSLECTVEGTSNPNLYWYRQAAGRGLQLLFYSVGIGQISSEVPQNLSASRPQDRQFILSSKKLLLSDSGFYLCAWSRAFAGGDYGYTFGSGTRLTVV.

This clone appeared once. This rearrangement joins TRBV7-9 to TRBJ2-3; 14 positions match TRBD2. This CDR3 has 18 amino acids. Unmatched junction bases numbered 5, after V lost 1 base and J lost 2 bases. Per germline, CDR1 SEHNR and CDR2 FQNEAQ (reference sequence). The CDR3 loop reads CASSLVGLAGANTDTQYF. The CDR3 DNA sequence: TGTGCCAGCAGCTTAGTGGGACTAGCGGGAGCGAACACAGATACGCAGTATTTT.

V is TRBV19 and J is TRBJ2-7; D perhaps matches TRBD2 (5 bases). Trimming pared 10 bases from V and 3 bases from J, leaving 16 bases between. Germline assignment: CDR1 LNHDA and CDR2 SQIVND (reference sequence). There are 13 residues in the CDR3. The CDR3: CATSTTPFYEQYF. The CDR3 DNA reads TGTGCCACCTCGACTACACCCTTCTACGAGCAGTACTTC.

The rearrangement links TRBV21-1 to TRBJ2-3; the table calls TRBD2, which could not be checked here. TRBV21-1 is flagged as a pseudogene. This CDR3 region has 18 residues. The CDR3 coding sequence is TGTGCCAGCAGCAAACACTTCTCTCAGCGGGATTGCACAGATACGCAGTATTTT. It translates to CASSKHFSQRDCTDTQYF.

The genes are TRBV9 and TRBJ1-4, with unresolved D. The germline gives CDR1 SGDLS, CDR2 YYNGEE. The CDR3 sequence is 16 residues long. Between the trimmed V and J ends, which lost 0 bases and 5 bases, there was a span of 14 bases. CDR3 nucleotides: TGTGCCAGCAGCGTAGCTACGGGCCAGACGAATGAAAAACTGTTTTTT. It encodes CASSVATGQTNEKLFF.

This rearrangement joins TRBV5-4 to TRBJ2-3; TRBD2 matches at 13 bases. From germline, CDR1 is SGHNT and CDR2 YYREEE (reference sequence). Trimming removed 4 bases from V and 4 bases from J; junction bases left unmatched: 3. The CDR3 contains 15 residues. Here the CDR3 reads CASSPTSGRSDTQYF. CDR3 nucleotides: TGTGCCAGCAGCCCGACTAGCGGGAGGTCAGATACGCAGTATTTT.

The rearrangement links TRBV6-2 or TRBV6-3 to TRBJ1-2, with a weak D call TRBD1 (6 bases). CDR3 length equals 15 residues. Trimming left V 4 bases short and J 0 bases short, with 12 bases between. Germline loops: CDR1 MNHEY, CDR2 SVGEGT. The CDR3 protein is CASSSPTGTNYGYTF. Here the CDR3 DNA reads TGTGCCAGCAGTTCACCGACAGGTACTAACTATGGCTACACCTTC.